The text below deals with one TCR beta chain. The data were taken from a study of blood T cell repertoires in COVID-19. Whole-study context: COVID-19 samples, acute and convalescent, were from the United States, Italy and Spain. The cDNA or gDNA used as material had been derived from T cells, B-cell-depleted T cells, or PBMCs.

Authors' data handling: For nucleated cells, counts were estimated from reference gene primer amplification. The repertoire was sequenced with immunoSEQ multiplex PCR; TCRdb's copy has only in-frame clones and lacks some. From that table come the V and J calls and clone size; the DNA was used to work out D and trimming. The sample has around 700,000 clones, just under 90% seen once; the top ten hold roughly 0.25%. The CDR3 covers 11 residues. The ends were cut back, 6 bases at V and 12 bases at J, with 15 bases in the middle. CDR1 is MNHEY and CDR2 is SVGAGI in the germline V gene. Input material: peripheral blood. This TCR was sampled from a woman aged 18-29 years with acute or convalescent COVID-19. The rearrangement uses TRBV6-5 and TRBJ2-7; no reliable D call. CDR3 amino acids: CASSSQTVVYF. The CDR3 DNA sequence: TGTGCCAGCAGCTCACAGACGGTCGTGTACTTC.